This T cell receptor (beta chain) was profiled in a study of cytomegalovirus exposure and HLA in healthy donors (dated by TCRdb to between 2016 and 2019). About the full investigation: In an earlier analysis of 587 of the donors, about 270 Gb of sequence data and approximately 100 million unique TCR beta sequences from 150 million to 200 million T cells were reported. Approximately 310 gigabases of sequencing data and approximately 85 million unique TCR sequences were included in an early release covering about 700 HLA-typed donors. Of the roughly 390 genotyped donors, roughly 80% were placed in the genetic ancestry cluster associated with self-reported Caucasian donors. The study aimed to test whether cataloging public T cell receptors could reveal signatures of past pathogen exposure. The study used immunosequencing to profile the T cell repertoires of several hundred subjects and linked those repertoires to cytomegalovirus serostatus. Along with the roughly 700-subject first cohort, a separate validation cohort of over a hundred different subjects was used. High-throughput TCR immunosequencing, statistical association of individual TCRs with disease status, and machine learning were combined to predict cytomegalovirus infection status. To study patterns of TCR occurrence, a later analysis re-analyzed previously published TCR beta repertoires from just over 650 donors and added high-resolution HLA genotyping. The later analysis used no new phenotypic data to find candidate immune exposures, relying instead on TCR beta sequences and their occurrence across donors. An earlier analysis of 587 of the donors used high-throughput TCR beta sequencing to judge whether each TCR beta V gene segment behaved as functional or pseudogenic. Donor age, sex, ethnicity and CMV serostatus were collected together with the repertoire data. Genome-wide SNP genotypes for about 55% of the 666 donors were used in a later genetic analysis, which treated that subset as a discovery cohort. All discovery cohort repertoires had been generated on a single sequencing platform. Class I and class II HLA loci were covered by the typing at four-digit resolution. Typing coverage varied by locus: about 629-630 donors for A, B, C, DRB1 and DQB1; more than 500 for DQA1; around 570 for DPA1; under 490 for DPB1. About five DR-DQ haplotypes were treated as single units for association and clustering because of strong linkage in the cohort. Among almost 400 genotyped donors of the cohort, an average of around 240,000 unique TCR beta nucleotide sequences were sequenced per donor, 15% to 20% of them non-productive.

The receptor library was made with the immunoSEQ multiplex PCR assay. A mixture of 60 forward primers for TCR Vbeta segments and 13 reverse primers for TCR Jbeta segments was used in the multiplex PCR. Amplification of the CDR3 region of rearranged TCR beta genes was performed with a multiplex PCR assay on genomic DNA. The amplified TCR beta libraries were sequenced on the Illumina HiSeq System as 87-base-pair reads. The authors' analysis ran thus. In a later analysis, around 80 million unique TCR beta chains were counted across the 500 to 700 repertoires, and approximately 11 million of these chains were shared by at least two donors. Raw reads were error-corrected and collapsed into unique sequences with a nearest-neighbor algorithm that merged closely related sequences to remove PCR and sequencing errors. CDR3 sequences were aligned to IMGT reference sequences to assign V, D and J gene segments. For a sequence to be retained, at least a six-nucleotide match to both a V gene segment and a J gene segment was required. A rearrangement counted as productive if the CDR3 had no stop codons and remained in frame with V and J, and every other rearrangement counted as non-productive. CDR3 was defined according to IMGT convention as the region running from the second conserved V-encoded cysteine to the conserved J-encoded phenylalanine. In an earlier analysis of more than 550 of the donors, sequences lacking an unambiguous match to a single V gene segment were excluded. An earlier analysis of a few hundred of the donors called V segments functional above 56.7% productive rearrangements and segregating when the between-donor standard deviation exceeded 5%. A statistical classification framework was built for diagnosing cytomegalovirus status from the catalog of TCR beta chain sequences. In a later analysis, V and J genes were assigned by comparing TCR nucleotide sequences against IMGT/GENE-DB human TR gene sequences. Using the TCRdist pipeline, a later analysis assigned CDR3 sequences along with most-parsimonious VDJ recombination scenarios. A later analysis defined each TCR beta chain by its CDR3 amino acid sequence plus V-gene family, and excluded reads lacking a unique V-gene family. In a later analysis, 500 to 650 highly shared, low-generation-probability nucleotide sequences were removed to address suspected cross-contamination and a sequencing artifact. For each public chain, a later analysis derived a clonal expansion index from normalized ranks of inferred template counts within each repertoire. In a later analysis, generation probabilities were computed with a VDJ recombination model fitted to out-of-frame rearrangements, and the resulting probabilities were checked against IGoR. In a later analysis, TCR-TCR, TCR-HLA and TCR-CMV co-occurrence was scored with hypergeometric tests, and a repertoire-size bias correction was applied to TCR pairs. A later analysis estimated false discovery rates by permuting HLA or CMV assignments 20 times. In a later analysis, co-occurring TCRs were grouped using DBSCAN, with TCRdist sequence similarity added in when clustering inside HLA-allele-positive subsets. Repertoires with fewer than 30,000 or more than 120,000 public chains were left out of co-occurrence clustering, as were five repertoires with anomalous nucleotide sharing. TCRdb retrieved this table from immuneACCESS and kept in-frame rearrangements only. Not all clones are present; in checked studies, unresolved V genes account for under half, and no reason is known for the remainder. The V and J calls and the clone size are those of that table, but D and trimming were determined from the DNA. The sample table shows 50,000 or so clones, and about 72% are seen once. Of the sample, approximately 6.8% is held by the ten largest clones.

General findings and caveats noted by the study authors: A further reported finding was that TCR beta sequences accurately predicted the HLA-A and HLA-B alleles for most subjects in the first cohort. Broadly in line with IMGT annotations, most TCR beta V segments showed up in productive rearrangements about 90% or about 30% of the time in an earlier analysis of several hundred of the donors. A cluster of highly shared sequence variants was judged likely to represent a technical artifact of the sequencing pipeline. It was suggested by the authors that the approach could potentially be generalized to other disease states and immunological phenotypes. Over 15 rarely observed V segments, including chromosome 9 orphons, were excluded from the earlier analysis of approximately 500 of the donors because counts were too low. Only TCR beta chains were sequenced in this cohort, and the absence of alpha or paired-chain data limited detectable features. In a later analysis, HLA-associated TCR beta chains showed more clonal expansion and lower generation probabilities than non-associated chains that were equally common. Strong co-occurrence of HLA alleles, especially DR and DQ, made assigning TCR associations to individual alleles difficult. Immune exposure information for the cohort was limited to CMV serostatus. According to a later genetic analysis, donors in an Asian-associated ancestry cluster had fewer N-insertions in productive TCRs than the roughly 700-donor mean. A total of 150 or so TCR beta chains were listed by the study as associated with cytomegalovirus. In a later analysis, some 17,000 TCR beta sequences were associated with specific HLA alleles at a false discovery rate of 0.05. A later analysis found that TCR association rates varied across HLA loci, with DRB1 alleles showing the most associated TCRs and HLA-C alleles the fewest. In a later genetic analysis, a missense DCLRE1C variant was associated with V-gene and J-gene trimming of TCR beta chains, and the association was replicated in an independent cohort. While some public TCRs were present in many individuals, most TCR sequences turned up only very rarely across donors. Some IMGT-functional V segments, including TRBV6-2 and TRBV6-3, could not be distinguished by the 87-base-pair reads and were therefore excluded. A later analysis found that most CMV-associated TCR beta chains appeared HLA-restricted, with HLA associations seemingly driven largely by CMV exposure. In a later analysis, several top co-occurrence clusters were reported to appear linked to parvovirus B19, influenza, CMV and Epstein-Barr virus. The presence/absence analyses assumed that sequencing depth was roughly uniform across donors, and that assumption may not be true. Correlated functional status among segregating V segments might be attributable to linkage disequilibrium, but an unknown experimental factor could not be ruled out. In both the original and validation cohorts, the classifier was reported to diagnose cytomegalovirus status with high specificity and sensitivity. In vitro tests confirmed that a few of the cytomegalovirus-associated TCR beta chains recognize cytomegalovirus antigens. Because some donors lacked HLA typing at each locus, the association tests relied only on the typed subset.

The cohort consisted of 666 healthy bone marrow donors. At the time of sampling, all cohort members were nominally healthy, though unrecorded immune exposures were likely present. The donor was CMV seronegative and belonged to the group of more than 300 seronegative cohort members. Every donor gave a peripheral blood sample, and the peripheral blood mononuclear cells from that sample were used for TCR beta sequencing. Genomic DNA was extracted from the blood cell samples with the Qiagen DNeasy Blood Extraction Kit. With regard to this clone: Its antigen specificity is not known. No per-base quality is available; no much larger clone lies one base away.

CDR1 and CDR2, looked up from the germline V gene, are WSHSY and SAAADI. The germline V end is reduced by 10 bases and the J end by 4 bases; junction bases left unmatched: 7. Including the terminal cysteine and phenylalanine, the CDR3 comprises 14 residues. Only the CDR3 DNA is retained, 42 bases long and in frame from the first base. In this chain, TRBV10-2 is recombined with TRBJ2-2; 9 of the junction bases match TRBD2. This clonotype was obtained from a man between 25 and 39 years old in good health and CMV-seronegative. Source material: PBMCs. The nucleotide sequence is given as TGCGCCACCTCCCTAGCGGGACTCACCGGGGAGCTGTTTTTT. This translates into CATSLAGLTGELFF.